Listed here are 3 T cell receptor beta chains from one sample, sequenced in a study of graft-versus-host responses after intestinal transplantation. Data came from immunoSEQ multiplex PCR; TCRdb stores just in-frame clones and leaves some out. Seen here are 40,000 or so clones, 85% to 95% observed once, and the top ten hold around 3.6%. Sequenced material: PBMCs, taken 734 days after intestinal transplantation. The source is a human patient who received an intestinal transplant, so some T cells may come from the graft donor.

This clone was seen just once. This CDR3 is CASSSLRGEVTDTQYF. CDR3 bases: TGTGCCAGCAGCAGTCTGCGGGGGGAAGTCACAGATACGCAGTATTTT. This rearrangement joins TRBV2 to TRBJ2-3; 8 nucleotides agree with TRBD2. The CDR3 totals 16 residues. CDR1 SNHLY and CDR2 FYNNEI come from the germline V gene. Unmatched junction bases numbered 10, after V lost 6 bases and J lost 2 bases.

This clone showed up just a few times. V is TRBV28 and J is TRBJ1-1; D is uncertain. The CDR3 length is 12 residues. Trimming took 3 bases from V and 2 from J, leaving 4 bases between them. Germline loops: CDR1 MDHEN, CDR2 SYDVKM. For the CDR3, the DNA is TGTGCCAGCAGTTTGGGTAACACTGAAGCTTTCTTT. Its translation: CASSLGNTEAFF.

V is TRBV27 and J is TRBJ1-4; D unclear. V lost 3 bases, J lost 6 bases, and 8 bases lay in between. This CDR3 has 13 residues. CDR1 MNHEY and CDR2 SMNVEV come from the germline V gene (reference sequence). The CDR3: CASSFIGHEKLFF. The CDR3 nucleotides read TGTGCCAGCAGTTTTATTGGGCATGAAAAACTGTTTTTT.